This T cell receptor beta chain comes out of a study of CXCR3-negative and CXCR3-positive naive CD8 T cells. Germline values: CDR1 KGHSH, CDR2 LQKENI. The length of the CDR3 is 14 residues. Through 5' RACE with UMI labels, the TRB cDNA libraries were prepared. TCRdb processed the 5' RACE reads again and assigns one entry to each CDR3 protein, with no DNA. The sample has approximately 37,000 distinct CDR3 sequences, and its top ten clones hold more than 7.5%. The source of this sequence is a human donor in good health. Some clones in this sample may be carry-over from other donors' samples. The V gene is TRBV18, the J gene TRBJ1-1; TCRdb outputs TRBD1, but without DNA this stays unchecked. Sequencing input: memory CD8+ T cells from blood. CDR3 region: CASSTINPGFGAFF.